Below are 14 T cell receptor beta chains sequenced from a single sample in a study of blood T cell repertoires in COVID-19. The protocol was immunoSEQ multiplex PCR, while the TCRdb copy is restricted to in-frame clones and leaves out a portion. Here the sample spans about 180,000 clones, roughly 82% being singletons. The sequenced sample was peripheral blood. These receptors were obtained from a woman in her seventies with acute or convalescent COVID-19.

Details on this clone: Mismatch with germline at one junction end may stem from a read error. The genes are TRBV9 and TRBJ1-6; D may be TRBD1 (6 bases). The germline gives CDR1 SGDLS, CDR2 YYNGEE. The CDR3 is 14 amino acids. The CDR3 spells CTSSVETGNSPLHF. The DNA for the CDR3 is TGTACCAGCAGCGTAGAGACAGGAAATTCACCCCTCCACTTT.

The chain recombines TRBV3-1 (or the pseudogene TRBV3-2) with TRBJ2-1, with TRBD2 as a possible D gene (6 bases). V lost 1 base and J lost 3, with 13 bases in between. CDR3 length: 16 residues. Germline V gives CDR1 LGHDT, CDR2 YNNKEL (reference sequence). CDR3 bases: TGTGCCAGCAGCCAAGTGGAGACTAGTATCTACAATGAGCAGTTCTTC. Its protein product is CASSQVETSIYNEQFF.

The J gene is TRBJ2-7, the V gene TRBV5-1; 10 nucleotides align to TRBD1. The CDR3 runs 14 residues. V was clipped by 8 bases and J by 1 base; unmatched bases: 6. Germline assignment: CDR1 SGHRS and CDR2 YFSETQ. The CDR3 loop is CASRWGQGSYEQYF. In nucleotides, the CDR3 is TGCGCCAGTCGTTGGGGACAGGGGTCCTACGAGCAGTACTTC.

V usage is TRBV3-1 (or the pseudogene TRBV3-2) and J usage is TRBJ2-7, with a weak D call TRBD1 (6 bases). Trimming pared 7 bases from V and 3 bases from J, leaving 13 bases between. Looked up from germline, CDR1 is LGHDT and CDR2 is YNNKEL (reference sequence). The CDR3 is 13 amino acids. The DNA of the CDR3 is TGTGCCAGCACCCTCGGACAGAACTACGAGCAGTACTTC. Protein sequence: CASTLGQNYEQYF.

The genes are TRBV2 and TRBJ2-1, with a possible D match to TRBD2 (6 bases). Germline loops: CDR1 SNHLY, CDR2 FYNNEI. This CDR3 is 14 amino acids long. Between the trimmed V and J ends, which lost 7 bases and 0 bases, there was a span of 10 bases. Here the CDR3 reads CASNDGGSYNEQFF. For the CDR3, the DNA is TGTGCCAGCAATGACGGGGGCTCCTACAATGAGCAGTTCTTC.

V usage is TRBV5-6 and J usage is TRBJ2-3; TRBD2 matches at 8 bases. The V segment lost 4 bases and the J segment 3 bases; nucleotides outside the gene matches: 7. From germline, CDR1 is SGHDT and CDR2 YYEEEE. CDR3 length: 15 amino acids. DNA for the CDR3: TGTGCCAGCAGCCAGATGCGGGAGGTTACAGATACGCAGTATTTT. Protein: CASSQMREVTDTQYF.

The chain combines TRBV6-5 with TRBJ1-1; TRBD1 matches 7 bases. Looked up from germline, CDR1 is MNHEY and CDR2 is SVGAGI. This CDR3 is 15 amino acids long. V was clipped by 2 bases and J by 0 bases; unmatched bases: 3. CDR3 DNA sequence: TGTGCCAGCAGTTACACGGGACAGATGAACACTGAAGCTTTCTTT. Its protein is CASSYTGQMNTEAFF.

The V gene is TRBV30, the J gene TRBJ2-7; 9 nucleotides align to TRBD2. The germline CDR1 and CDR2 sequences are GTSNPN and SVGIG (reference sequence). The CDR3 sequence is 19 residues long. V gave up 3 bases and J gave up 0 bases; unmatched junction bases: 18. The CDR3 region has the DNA TGTGCCTGGAGACCTACTGTGAGGCGGGAGGGCTGGATCTCCTACGAGCAGTACTTC. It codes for CAWRPTVRREGWISYEQYF. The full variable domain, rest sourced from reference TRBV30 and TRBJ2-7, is SQTIHQWPATLVQPVGSPLSLECTVEGTSNPNLYWYRQAAGRGLQLLFYSVGIGQISSEVPQNLSASRPQDRQFILSSKKLLLSDSGFYLCAWRPTVRREGWISYEQYFGPGTRLTVT.

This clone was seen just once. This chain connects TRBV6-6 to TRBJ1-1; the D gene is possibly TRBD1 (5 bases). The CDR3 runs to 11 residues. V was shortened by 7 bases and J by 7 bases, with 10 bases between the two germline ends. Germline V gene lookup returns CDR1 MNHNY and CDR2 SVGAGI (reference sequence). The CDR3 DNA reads TGTGCCAGCACCCAGGGCTTTGAAGCTTTCTTT. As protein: CASTQGFEAFF.

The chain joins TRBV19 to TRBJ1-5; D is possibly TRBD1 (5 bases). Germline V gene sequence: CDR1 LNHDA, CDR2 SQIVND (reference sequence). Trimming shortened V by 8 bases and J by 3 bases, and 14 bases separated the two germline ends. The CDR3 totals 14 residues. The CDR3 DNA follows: TGTGCCAGTGCCAGGCAGGGAAACAATCAGCCCCAGCATTTT. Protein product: CASARQGNNQPQHF.

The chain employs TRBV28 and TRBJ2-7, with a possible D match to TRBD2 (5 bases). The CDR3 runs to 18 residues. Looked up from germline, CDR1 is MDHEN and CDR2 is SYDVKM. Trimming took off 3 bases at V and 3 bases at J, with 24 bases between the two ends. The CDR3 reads CASSFPQIRGGPRYEQYF. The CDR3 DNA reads TGTGCCAGCAGTTTCCCCCAGATTCGGGGTGGTCCCCGCTACGAGCAGTACTTC.

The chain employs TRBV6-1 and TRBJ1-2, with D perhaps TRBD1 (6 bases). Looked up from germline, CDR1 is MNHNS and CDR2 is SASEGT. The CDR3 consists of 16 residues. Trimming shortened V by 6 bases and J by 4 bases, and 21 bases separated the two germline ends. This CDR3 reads CASRETAGQPPYGYTF. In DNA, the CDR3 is TGTGCCAGCAGGGAAACAGCCGGACAGCCTCCCTATGGCTACACCTTC.

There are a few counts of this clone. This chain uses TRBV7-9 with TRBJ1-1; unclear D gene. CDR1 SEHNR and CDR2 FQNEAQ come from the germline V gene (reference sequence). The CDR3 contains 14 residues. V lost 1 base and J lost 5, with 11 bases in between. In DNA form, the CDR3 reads TGTGCCAGCAGCTTAGAGTTTTCAGGAACTGAAGCTTTCTTT. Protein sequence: CASSLEFSGTEAFF.

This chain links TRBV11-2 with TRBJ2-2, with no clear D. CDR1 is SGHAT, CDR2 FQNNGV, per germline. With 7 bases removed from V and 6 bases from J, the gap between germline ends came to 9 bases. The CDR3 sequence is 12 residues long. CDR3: CASTQLAGELFF. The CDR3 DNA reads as TGTGCCAGCACCCAACTCGCCGGGGAGCTGTTTTTT.